These 11 T cell receptor beta chains were sequenced from one sample in a study of cytomegalovirus exposure and HLA in healthy donors (dated by TCRdb to the late 2010s). The library was generated by the immunoSEQ multiplex PCR assay. For the multiplex PCR, a mixture combining 60 forward primers for TCR Vbeta segments and 13 reverse primers for TCR Jbeta segments was used. Held by TCRdb, this immuneACCESS table contains in-frame sequences only and omits some clones. Under half of the omission traces to an unresolved V gene where checked; the cause of the rest is unknown. This sample is represented by 170,000 or so clones; roughly 84% of them were singletons. The ten largest clonotypes hold under 0.4% of the sample. Sequencing input: PBMCs. The receptors were gathered from a boy younger than 10 in good health and CMV-seronegative.

The chain joins TRBV29-1 to TRBJ2-5; no reliable D call. Trimming took off 6 bases at V and 1 base at J, with 3 bases between the two ends. The CDR3 runs to 10 residues. CDR1 is SQVTM, CDR2 ANQGSEA, per germline. CDR3 bases: TGCAGCGTGCGCCAAGAGACCCAGTACTTC. Translated, it gives CSVRQETQYF.

This sequence joins TRBV10-3 and TRBJ2-3, with 8 bases identical to TRBD1. Per germline, CDR1 ENHRY and CDR2 SYGVKD. The CDR3 covers 13 residues. The J segment lost 5 bases and the V segment lost 7 bases, leaving 5 bases of the junction unmatched. This CDR3 reads CAIKDRDEDTQYF. In nucleotides, the CDR3 is TGTGCCATCAAGGACAGGGATGAAGATACGCAGTATTTT.

J is TRBJ2-3 and V is TRBV27; perhaps TRBD2 as D (5 bases). V gave up 2 bases and J gave up 5 bases, with 11 bases separating them. The CDR3 is 14 amino acids. CDR1 is MNHEY and CDR2 is SMNVEV in the germline V gene (reference sequence). The CDR3 loop is CASSLPSGIDTQYF. The CDR3 DNA sequence: TGTGCCAGCAGTTTACCAAGCGGTATAGATACGCAGTATTTT.

The CDR3 nucleotides read TGTGCCAGCAGCTTTACTTCAGCGGGGGCAGCAGCTTTCTTT. Its protein is CASSFTSAGAAAFF. The chain is built from TRBV5-6 and TRBJ1-1, with a possible D match to TRBD1 (6 bases). The CDR3 length is 14 residues. Deletions cut 2 bases from V and 10 bases from J, with 18 bases between. The germline V gene has CDR1 SGHDT and CDR2 YYEEEE. The full variable domain, in which reference TRBV5-6 and TRBJ1-1 provide the parts outside the CDR3, is DAGVTQSPTHLIKTRGQQVTLRCSPKSGHDTVSWYQQALGQGPQFIFQYYEEEERQRGNFPDRFSGHQFPNYSSELNVNALLLGDSALYLCASSFTSAGAAAFFGQGTRLTVV.

The rearrangement uses TRBV4-1 and TRBJ2-2; possibly TRBD2 for D (6 bases). The V and J ends lost 1 base and 4 bases respectively, with 13 bases between them. Germline V gene data show CDR1 as MGHRA and CDR2 as YSYEKL. The CDR3 runs 16 residues. The DNA for the CDR3 is TGCGCCAGCAGCCAAGGATGGGCGGGAAGCACCGGGGAGCTGTTTTTT. Translation gives CASSQGWAGSTGELFF.

Points on this clone: At the DNA level, this CDR3 is encoded by other sequences in the same sample as well. The rearrangement uses TRBV7-8 and TRBJ2-1, with D perhaps matching TRBD2 (6 bases). The CDR3 covers 12 residues. V was trimmed by 1 base and J by 9 bases, leaving 7 bases between them. Germline CDR1 is SGHVS and CDR2 is FQNEAQ. CDR3 nucleotide sequence: TGTGCCAGCAGCTTAGGGGGAGGTGAGCAGTTCTTC. Protein: CASSLGGGEQFF.

The CDR3 coding sequence is TGCGCCAGCAGTGACCGGACAGGGGAAAAACTGTTTTTT. Its translation is CASSDRTGEKLFF. The genes are TRBV10-1 and TRBJ1-4; TRBD1 matches at 8 bases. The CDR3 has 13 amino acids. With 3 bases clipped from V and 8 bases from J, the junction kept 2 bases outside the gene matches. The germline gives CDR1 WNHNN, CDR2 SYGVQD (reference sequence).

The V gene is TRBV5-4, the J gene TRBJ1-1, with a weak D call TRBD1 (6 bases). From germline, CDR1 is SGHNT and CDR2 YYREEE (reference sequence). There are 14 residues in the CDR3. V lost 2 bases, J lost 5 bases, and 13 bases lay in between. CDR3 bases: TGTGCCAGCAGCTTTCCAGGGAGGGGGACTGAAGCTTTCTTT. Translating it yields CASSFPGRGTEAFF. The full variable domain, rest sourced from reference TRBV5-4 and TRBJ1-1, is ETGVTQSPTHLIKTRGQQVTLRCSSQSGHNTVSWYQQALGQGPQFIFQYYREEENGRGNFPPRFSGLQFPNYSSELNVNALELDDSALYLCASSFPGRGTEAFFGQGTRLTVV.

This chain joins TRBV11-1 and TRBJ1-2; no reliable D call. Germline V lookup: CDR1 SGHAT, CDR2 FQDESV (reference sequence). The length of the CDR3 is 15 residues. With 5 bases removed from V and 2 bases from J, the gap between germline ends came to 15 bases. CDR3 in DNA: TGTGCCAGCAGCCAAAGACAAGGCGGGAACTATGGCTACACCTTC. It encodes CASSQRQGGNYGYTF.

The chain carries TRBV7-6 and TRBJ2-2; D gene ambiguous. Germline V gives CDR1 SGHVS, CDR2 FNYEAQ. Trimming took off 1 base at V and 2 bases at J, with 8 bases between the two ends. The CDR3 is made up of 15 amino acids. The CDR3 protein is CASSLEPGNTGELFF. The DNA of the CDR3 is TGTGCCAGCAGCTTAGAGCCGGGTAACACCGGGGAGCTGTTTTTT.

This sequence joins TRBV13 and TRBJ2-4; the match to TRBD1 covers 9 bases. CDR1 and CDR2 (germline): PRHDT, FYEKMQ (reference sequence). V was clipped by 7 bases and J by 0 bases; unmatched bases: 10. The CDR3 is made up of 17 amino acids. CDR3 in DNA: TGTGCCAGCACCCAAGGAGGGGACAGGGTAGCCAAAAACATTCAGTACTTC. Its protein is CASTQGGDRVAKNIQYF. The whole variable domain, remainder taken from reference TRBV13 and TRBJ2-4, is AAGVIQSPRHLIKEKRETATLKCYPIPRHDTVYWYQQGPGQDPQFLISFYEKMQSDKGSIPDRFSAQQFSDYHSELNMSSLELGDSALYFCASTQGGDRVAKNIQYFGAGTRLSVL.